This TCR beta chain is from a study of regulatory T cells in long-lasting Graves disease. Construction of the TCR beta libraries employed iRepertoire HTBI primers in conjunction with Arm-PCR of CDR3 regions. MiXCR, run by TCRdb on the multiplex PCR reads, gives a single entry per CDR3 protein. The table has around 500,000 distinct CDR3 sequences, about 15% seen once. Time point in this sample: newly diagnosed GD, antithyroid drugs for less than 3 months. From RNA extracted from PBMCs, the TCR library was made. Germline CDR1 reads ENHRY; CDR2 reads SYGVKD. This CDR3 contains 14 residues. V was cut by 10 bases and J by 2 bases, with 16 bases left in between. This sample was also put to use in a study of T cells in Graves' hyperthyroidism and ophthalmopathy.

V gene TRBV10-3 combines with J gene TRBJ2-3, with D tentatively TRBD1 (7 bases). The sample here was peripheral blood mononuclear cells (PBMCs), taken at new diagnosis, from a patient treated with antithyroid drugs. This receptor was taken from a woman aged 35-60 years with Graves disease. The CDR3 DNA follows: TGTGCCACCGCGGGACAGTCCTCCACAGATACGCAGTATTTT. Residues: CATAGQSSTDTQYF.